This is a list of T cell receptor beta chains from one sample in a study of T-cell memory formation after mild COVID-19. TCRdb reprocessed the 5' RACE reads with MiXCR, giving one entry per CDR3 protein. Of about 350,000 distinct CDR3 sequences listed, roughly an eighth are singletons. Sequencing was carried out using PBMCs or a T cell subset sorted from them (not recorded which). These receptors all come from a man aged 18 to 30 who had mild COVID-19 (a few samples of this study predate the infection). Cell type and time point are not known. CDR3s include the opening cysteine and the closing phenylalanine or tryptophan. A D gene is named only where the DNA matches it firmly. The listing skips clone size in some rows; elsewhere it reads once, few, many or a size class.

d_call,clone_size,v_call,j_call,cdr3_aa,cdr3_nt
NA,NA,TRBV6-2/TRBV6-3,TRBJ1-2,CASSDPRGTSANYGYTF,TGTGCCAGCAGTGACCCCAGGGGAACCTCCGCTAACTATGGCTACACCTTC
NA,NA,TRBV14,TRBJ2-3,CASSPLLTGADTQYF,TGTGCCAGCAGCCCCCTTTTGACGGGGGCAGATACGCAGTATTTT
NA,NA,TRBV5-1,TRBJ2-5,CASSLPGAWRETQYF,TGCGCCAGCAGCTTGCCGGGGGCCTGGAGAGAGACCCAGTACTTC
NA,few,TRBV6-2/TRBV6-3,TRBJ2-3,CASGQRTDTQYF,TGTGCCAGCGGACAGAGAACAGATACGCAGTATTTT
TRBD1,few,TRBV29-1,TRBJ2-6,CSVEAEGRGSYGANVLTF,TGCAGCGTTGAGGCTGAGGGCAGGGGGAGTTATGGGGCCAACGTCCTGACTTTC
NA,NA,TRBV7-6,TRBJ1-1,CASSPREENTEAFF,TGTGCCAGCAGCCCCCGGGAAGAGAACACTGAAGCTTTCTTT
NA,NA,TRBV11-2,TRBJ2-6,CASSFMWTGANVLTF,TGTGCCAGCAGTTTTATGTGGACTGGGGCCAACGTCCTGACTTTC
NA,few,TRBV11-2,TRBJ2-7,CASSSWDGAYEQYF,TGTGCCAGCAGCTCATGGGACGGGGCCTACGAGCAGTACTTC
NA,few,TRBV15,TRBJ2-3,CATSRDLSVTDTQYF,TGTGCCACCAGCAGAGATCTGAGTGTTACAGATACGCAGTATTTT
NA,NA,TRBV7-2,TRBJ2-3,CASSPLRTGGTQYF,TGTGCCAGCAGCCCGCTTCGTACCGGGGGTACGCAGTATTTT
TRBD1,NA,TRBV24-1,TRBJ2-2,CATGTEAMNTGELFF,TGTGCCACTGGGACAGAAGCTATGAACACCGGGGAGCTGTTTTTT
NA,NA,TRBV5-1,TRBJ1-4,CASDGRETNEKLFF,TGCGCCAGCGACGGGAGGGAAACTAATGAAAAACTGTTTTTT
NA,few,TRBV4-1,TRBJ2-1,CASSHGRGYEQFF,TGCGCCAGCAGCCATGGCAGGGGCTATGAGCAGTTCTTC
TRBD1,few,TRBV7-6,TRBJ2-5,CASSPRTGGEGETQYF,TGTGCCAGCAGTCCCCGGACAGGGGGCGAGGGAGAGACCCAGTACTTC
NA,NA,TRBV12-3/TRBV12-4,TRBJ1-1,CASSFWGLGLDTEAFF,TGTGCCAGCAGTTTTTGGGGGCTTGGGTTGGACACTGAAGCTTTCTTT
NA,few,TRBV30,TRBJ2-7,CAWSKPSLRGGGSLGYEQYF,TGTGCCTGGAGTAAACCAAGCCTTCGAGGTGGAGGCTCTTTAGGCTACGAGCAGTACTTC
NA,NA,TRBV7-9,TRBJ2-5,CASSLEEGKTQYF,TGTGCCAGCAGCTTAGAGGAGGGGAAGACCCAGTACTTC
TRBD2,NA,TRBV7-2,TRBJ2-4,CASSWGGSSKNIQYF,TGTGCCAGCAGCTGGGGAGGGTCATCCAAAAACATTCAGTACTTC
TRBD2,few,TRBV7-3,TRBJ2-1,CASSFSGGHNEQFF,TGTGCCAGCAGCTTTAGCGGGGGACACAATGAGCAGTTCTTC
NA,few,TRBV28,TRBJ1-2,CASNRGDSNYGYTF,TGTGCCAGCAATAGGGGAGACAGTAACTATGGCTACACCTTC
NA,NA,TRBV4-1,TRBJ1-2,CASSQEMTGGGYGYTF,TGCGCCAGCAGCCAAGAAATGACGGGGGGAGGCTATGGCTACACCTTC
TRBD1,NA,TRBV7-2,TRBJ1-2,CASSPGQGGRYTF,TGTGCCAGCAGCCCGGGACAGGGAGGGCGCTACACCTTC
NA,few,TRBV20-1,TRBJ2-6,CSALLSGANVLTF,TGCAGTGCTCTGCTCAGTGGGGCCAACGTCCTGACTTTC
NA,many,TRBV6-2/TRBV6-3,TRBJ2-1,CASSPASPRHNEQFF,TGTGCCAGCAGTCCAGCTAGCCCCAGGCACAATGAGCAGTTCTTC
NA,few,TRBV20-1,TRBJ1-1,CSARKDTRTEAFF,TGCAGTGCTAGAAAGGACACGCGGACTGAAGCTTTCTTT
NA,NA,TRBV11-2,TRBJ2-5,CASRGTGSWETQYF,TGTGCCAGCAGGGGGACGGGCAGCTGGGAGACCCAGTACTTC
TRBD2,few,TRBV6-2/TRBV6-3,TRBJ2-1,CASKLAGGSRQFF,TGTGCCAGCAAACTAGCGGGGGGATCCCGGCAGTTCTTC
NA,many,TRBV7-3,TRBJ2-2,CASSPFGELNTGELFF,TGTGCCAGCAGCCCCTTCGGGGAGCTGAACACCGGGGAGCTGTTTTTT
TRBD1,NA,TRBV5-1,TRBJ2-7,CASSRDRGIYELYF,TGCGCCAGCAGCCGGGACAGGGGTATATACGAGCTGTACTTC
NA,NA,TRBV7-9,TRBJ1-6,CASSPTGSSYNSPLHF,TGTGCCAGCAGCCCGACGGGGAGCTCCTATAATTCACCCCTCCACTTT
TRBD1,many,TRBV5-1,TRBJ2-7,CASSGLTGGYEQYF,TGCGCCAGCAGCGGACTGACAGGGGGCTACGAGCAGTACTTC
NA,few,TRBV11-2,TRBJ2-1,CASGTVYEQFF,TGTGCCAGCGGGACTGTATATGAGCAGTTCTTC
TRBD1,NA,TRBV9,TRBJ2-4,CASSLGDRGFNIQYF,TGTGCCAGCAGCCTCGGGGACAGGGGGTTTAACATTCAGTACTTC
TRBD1,few,TRBV7-9,TRBJ2-7,CASSWVGPRGEQYF,TGTGCCAGCAGCTGGGTGGGGCCCAGGGGGGAGCAGTACTTC
TRBD1,NA,TRBV2,TRBJ2-1,CASYGTAYNEQFF,TGTGCCAGCTACGGGACAGCGTACAATGAGCAGTTCTTC
TRBD2,many,TRBV12-3/TRBV12-4,TRBJ2-1,CASRSRTSGGAVGPTWYNEQFF,TGTGCCAGCAGAAGCAGGACTAGCGGGGGGGCCGTTGGTCCCACATGGTACAATGAGCAGTTCTTC
NA,many,TRBV7-2,TRBJ2-3,CASTAVTDTQYF,TGTGCCAGCACCGCTGTCACAGATACGCAGTATTTT
NA,NA,TRBV7-2,TRBJ2-5,CASSPRSLVETQYF,TGTGCCAGCAGCCCCAGGTCACTAGTAGAGACCCAGTACTTC
NA,many,TRBV7-9,TRBJ2-2,CASSSRPMPGSATGELFF,TGTGCCAGCAGCTCCCGACCGATGCCAGGTTCCGCCACCGGGGAGCTGTTTTTT
TRBD1,NA,TRBV7-3,TRBJ2-2,CASSPWTGHGELFF,TGTGCCAGCAGCCCCTGGACAGGGCACGGGGAGCTGTTTTTT
TRBD1,NA,TRBV6-2/TRBV6-3,TRBJ2-7,CASRRTGSSYEQYF,TGTGCCAGCAGGAGGACAGGAAGCTCCTACGAGCAGTACTTC
TRBD1,NA,TRBV29-1,TRBJ2-2,CSVRGGDRGLSTGELFF,TGCAGCGTTAGGGGCGGAGACAGGGGGCTCTCCACCGGGGAGCTGTTTTTT
NA,few,TRBV5-1,TRBJ2-6,CASSIDSGANVLTF,TGCGCCAGCAGCATAGACTCTGGGGCCAACGTCCTGACTTTC
NA,few,TRBV19,TRBJ1-1,CASSGGRNTEAFF,TGTGCCAGTAGTGGTGGCCGGAACACTGAAGCTTTCTTT
TRBD1,NA,TRBV7-8,TRBJ1-2,CASSPRDSPFDYGYTF,TGTGCCAGCAGCCCCAGGGACAGCCCTTTTGACTATGGCTACACCTTC
TRBD1,NA,TRBV12-5,TRBJ1-4,CASRRGQGRNEKLFF,TGTGCTAGTAGGCGGGGACAGGGGAGAAATGAAAAACTGTTTTTT
TRBD1,few,TRBV20-1,TRBJ1-6,CSAYRTGGAVGNSPLHF,TGCAGTGCATACAGGACAGGGGGCGCGGTTGGAAATTCACCCCTCCACTTT
NA,once,TRBV30,TRBJ2-7,CAWSDGDFYEQYF,TGTGCCTGGAGTGACGGGGACTTCTACGAGCAGTACTTC
NA,few,TRBV12-3/TRBV12-4,TRBJ1-6,CASSLQGPSPLHF,TGTGCCAGCAGTTTACAGGGGCCGTCGCCCCTCCACTTT
NA,NA,TRBV4-3,TRBJ1-3,CASSQGMNSGNTIYF,TGCGCCAGCAGCCAAGGAATGAACTCTGGAAACACCATATATTTT
TRBD1,NA,TRBV9,TRBJ2-1,CASSEGTAKPYNEQFF,TGTGCCAGCAGTGAAGGGACAGCTAAGCCTTACAATGAGCAGTTCTTC